This T cell receptor (beta chain) stems from a study of identifying expanded T cells in peripheral blood. Collection occurred without any documented infections or immune events in donors. Turning to this clone: Antigen specificity is unknown.

Study results and limitations: About 1.2 clones differed between technical replicates, versus about 15 and 19 over time. Clone count variance between roughly 2-week samples rose with total template count.

The repertoire was sequenced with immunoSEQ multiplex PCR; TCRdb's copy has only in-frame clones and lacks some. This sample has tens of thousands of clones, with approximately 89% found just once. Germline loops: CDR1 SGHRS, CDR2 YFSETQ. Losses at the gene ends were 8 bases for V and 2 bases for J; bases not matched to a gene: 11. The length of the CDR3 is 19 residues. This clonotype originated in a person between 18 and 75 years old in good health. Input material: blood. This chain connects TRBV5-1 to TRBJ2-6, with 15 bases aligning to TRBD2. CDR3 loop: CASRQRGLAGGPGANVLTF. CDR3 nucleotides: TGCGCCAGTCGACAGCGTGGACTAGCGGGGGGGCCTGGGGCCAACGTCCTGACTTTC. Using reference TRBV5-1 and TRBJ2-6 for the parts outside the CDR3, the full variable domain is KAGVTQTPRYLIKTRGQQVTLSCSPISGHRSVSWYQQTPGQGLQFLFEYFSETQRNKGNFPGRFSGRQFSNSRSEMNVSTLELGDSALYLCASRQRGLAGGPGANVLTFGAGSRLTVL.